These T cell receptor beta chains were read from a single sample in a study of cytomegalovirus exposure and HLA in healthy donors. Generated by immunoSEQ multiplex PCR, the TCRdb table keeps only in-frame clones and is missing some. The sample includes about 140,000 clones, around 81% of them seen just once. The sequencing sample was made of PBMCs. These TCRs come from a man aged 45-65 years in good health and CMV-seronegative. Both conserved end residues are part of each CDR3. Each record gives: J gene, V gene, D gene, clone size, CDR3 DNA, CDR3 protein. A D gene is named only where the DNA matches it firmly. A clone size is listed for some rows: how often the clone was seen (once, few, many), or a class if it is expanded.

TRBJ2-7 | TRBV19 | NA | NA | TGTGCCAGTAGTACACGACGATCCGGGTCTGGCGGTGGGGAGCAGTACTTC | CASSTRRSGSGGGEQYF
TRBJ2-3 | TRBV10-3 | NA | few | TGTGCCATCAGTGAATGGGTGGAGGGAGGCGTCCCAGATACGCAGTATTTT | CAISEWVEGGVPDTQYF
TRBJ2-7 | TRBV2 | NA | NA | TGTGCCAGCAGGACAGGCTCCCCTGGCGAGCAGTACTTC | CASRTGSPGEQYF
TRBJ2-3 | TRBV5-1 | TRBD2 | NA | TGCGCCAGCAGCGCGGCGGGGGGGCCAGATACGCAGTATTTT | CASSAAGGPDTQYF
TRBJ1-1 | TRBV25-1 | TRBD1 | few | TGTGCCAGCAGTGAGGGACAGGACACTGAAGCTTTCTTT | CASSEGQDTEAFF
TRBJ2-5 | TRBV2 | NA | NA | TGTGCCAGCAGTCTCCAGGGGCTCCGAGGGGCCCAGTACTTC | CASSLQGLRGAQYF
TRBJ2-7 | TRBV7-9 | NA | NA | TGTGCCAGCAGCTTAGTTTCGGGAATGGGGTCCTACGAGCAGTACTTC | CASSLVSGMGSYEQYF
TRBJ1-1 | TRBV7-6 | NA | NA | TGTGCCAGCAGCCCCATGGACAGTTCGAACACTGAAGCTTTCTTT | CASSPMDSSNTEAFF
TRBJ1-5 | TRBV28 | NA | NA | TGTGCCAGCAGGACGACATACGGCAATCAGCCCCAGCATTTT | CASRTTYGNQPQHF
TRBJ1-5 | TRBV7-8 | NA | NA | TGTGCCAGCAGCCTCCGTGAGGGGGACAATCAGCCCCAGCATTTT | CASSLREGDNQPQHF
TRBJ2-5 | TRBV5-1 | TRBD1 | few | TGCGCCAGCAGCATCTCCGACAGGGGAGAGACCCAGTACTTC | CASSISDRGETQYF
TRBJ2-3 | TRBV29-1 | TRBD1 | once | TGCAGCGTCGTCCGGACAGGGGATAGCACAGATACGCAGTATTTT | CSVVRTGDSTDTQYF
TRBJ2-3 | TRBV19 | TRBD1 | once | TGTGCCAGTAGTCTTGGGGACAGACACTTCGGGGAGACGCAGTATTTT | CASSLGDRHFGETQYF
TRBJ2-2 | TRBV9 | TRBD2 | NA | TGTGCCAGTTCGGAAACTAGCGGGACTGACGGGGAGCTGTTTTTT | CASSETSGTDGELFF
TRBJ1-3 | TRBV9 | NA | few | TGTGCCAGCAGCGTAGGGAGCTCTGGAAACACCATATATTTT | CASSVGSSGNTIYF
TRBJ1-1 | TRBV10-2 | TRBD1 | NA | TGCGCCAGCAGTAGGGACAGGGTGAACACTGAAGCTTTCTTT | CASSRDRVNTEAFF
TRBJ2-1 | TRBV19 | NA | NA | TGTGCCAGTAGTATAGTTATAGCCACGCCGAATGAGCAGTTCTTC | CASSIVIATPNEQFF
TRBJ2-5 | TRBV6-5 | TRBD1 | NA | TGTGCCAGCGGGAGGACAGGGGGCGTTTTGCAGTACTTC | CASGRTGGVLQYF
TRBJ1-4 | TRBV7-2 | TRBD1 | NA | TGTGCCAGCAGCTGGGGGACAGACAGTAGGCGAAAACTGTTTTTT | CASSWGTDSRRKLFF